The T cell receptor (beta chain) described here comes from a study of OX40 agonist ivuxolimab in advanced cancers. Unmatched junction bases numbered 13, after V lost 3 bases and J lost 1 base. Germline assignment: CDR1 LNHDA and CDR2 SQIVND (reference sequence). The CDR3 length is 18 residues. This table comes from immunoSEQ multiplex PCR, and its TCRdb copy is limited to in-frame clones, with some not included. This table has around 79,000 clones, 90% to 95% appearing once. The origin of this receptor is an adult with an advanced solid tumor such as melanoma, head and neck, liver or kidney cancer. This chain links TRBV19 with TRBJ2-7; 9 bases are a match to TRBD2. The source was CD4+ or CD8+ T cells sorted from blood, collected in a trial of the OX40 agonist ivuxolimab. In nucleotides, the CDR3 is TGTGCCAGTAGTATTACCGGGGCCAATAGCGGGAGTTCCTACGAGCAGTACTTC. It is translated as CASSITGANSGSSYEQYF.